This entry features one T cell receptor (beta chain) sequence. Its antigen is undetermined. Unique molecular identifiers were added to individual cDNA molecules. Each CDR3 protein gets one entry after TCRdb re-called the 5' RACE reads with MiXCR. The sample yields tens of thousands of distinct CDR3 sequences, approximately 10% seen once. These data belong to a study of early T cells in non-severe SARS-CoV-2 infection. Study results and limitations: Matching with VDJdb favored anti-spike CD8 responses (missing private and CD4 specificities).

Looked up from germline, CDR1 is LGHDT and CDR2 is YNNKEL (reference sequence). The CDR3 is made up of 14 amino acids. The V end was cut by 3 bases, the J end by 0 bases, with 8 bases between. The TCR was taken from an adult who was a healthcare worker with PCR-confirmed SARS-CoV-2 infection or an uninfected control (not recorded which). The chain has TRBV3-1 and TRBJ1-1; D uncertain. The specimen was whole blood, collected at baseline. CDR3 coding DNA: TGTGCCAGCAGCCACGCCTCCATGAACACTGAAGCTTTCTTT. Protein sequence: CASSHASMNTEAFF.